This TCR beta chain was captured by sequencing in a study of identical twins. Study results and limitations: Twins showed weaker excess sharing in their beta out-of-frame sequences.

This clonotype was counted ten times or more. No antigen is known for it. Germline CDR1 SGHVS, CDR2 FQNEAQ. The CDR3 covers 12 residues. Trimming took off 3 bases at V and 9 bases at J, with 9 bases between the two ends. TCRdb fed the 5' RACE reads into MiXCR, producing one record per CDR3 protein. The table lists about 500,000 distinct CDR3 sequences, 14% of them singletons, with approximately 0.9% in the top ten. The same sample was also studied in work on yellow fever vaccine responses in identical twins.

The TCR comes from a young woman in good health. The material sequenced was CD4+ T cells sorted from blood. The chain employs TRBV7-8 and TRBJ2-1; weak D call: TRBD2 (5 bases). Here the CDR3 DNA reads TGTGCCAGCAGCTTGTGGACTGCTGAGCAGTTCTTC. This encodes CASSLWTAEQFF.